The TCR beta chain under discussion was sequenced for a study of blood T cells in healthy people across ages. PCR was performed a second time for about 7 to 12 cycles using a sample-barcoded 5' primer and a J-beta primer mix. Via MiXCR, TCRdb re-called the 5' RACE reads, giving one row per CDR3 protein. The sample carries some 1.4 million distinct CDR3 sequences, 35% to 45% recorded once. The CDR3 extends over 16 amino acids. Trimming stripped 2 bases from V and 9 bases from J, with 17 bases between. CDR1 and CDR2 from the germline V gene are SGHVS and FNYEAQ. The origin of this receptor is a woman between 18 and 29 years old in good health. V usage is TRBV7-6 and J usage is TRBJ1-6; D perhaps matches TRBD1 (6 bases). Sequenced input: blood. The CDR3 bases are TGTGCCAGCAGCTTAAGCGTGTCAGGGGTTGGTTCACCCCTCCACTTT. This codes for CASSLSVSGVGSPLHF. Drawing the rest from reference TRBV7-6 and TRBJ1-6, the complete variable domain is GAGVSQSPRYKVTKRGQDVALRCDPISGHVSLYWYRQALGQGPEFLTYFNYEAQQDKSGLPNDRFSAERPEGSISTLTIQRTEQRDSAMYRCASSLSVSGVGSPLHFGNGTRLTVT.